This TCR beta chain was profiled in a study of T cell repertoires in cytomegalovirus infection (dated by TCRdb to about 2019). Regarding the research as a whole: Alongside well-studied HLA-B-restricted epitopes, the peptide stimulations were aimed at recently identified HLA-C-restricted CMV epitopes, whose presentation resists viral immunomodulation. Donor HLA type was relevant to the analysis, as public TCR beta signatures indicated carriage of CMV infection together with the matching HLA type.

For this clonotype: The target of this receptor is not known. The sample holds no much larger clone one base away, and base qualities are not on file.

The listed sequencing device is Illumina HiSeq 1500. The public reads were reanalyzed by TCRdb: fastp trimming at Q25, MiXCR alignment, in-frame beta chains only. Rows merge per CDR3 protein into single entries with the most common DNA and genes. Within this sample are approximately 910,000 distinct CDR3 sequences, with around 31% of them counted one time only. Roughly an eighth of the sample rests with the top ten. Study-wide conclusions, independent of this receptor: The ex vivo response was dominated by HLA-C-restricted CMV-specific TCR beta clonotypes, and the single most frequent clonotype in two of eight donors was supplied by these HLA-C-restricted clonotypes. In both this cohort and an independent roughly 400-donor cohort, the cumulative frequency of public TCR beta family members distinguished carriers of CMV infection plus the relevant HLA type.

V loses 4 bases of germline sequence and J loses 7 bases, and the interval between the two ends is 13 bases. The CDR3 starts with the cysteine, ends with the phenylalanine, and has 12 residues. The entry retains the CDR3 DNA only, 36 bases that are in frame from base 1. Sequences DFQATT (CDR1) and SNEGSKA (CDR2) are obtained from the germline V gene (reference sequence). The treatment or condition label for this specimen denotes: in vitro stimulation with specific CMV peptide epitopes to enrich CMV-specific T cells. In this chain, TRBV20-1 is recombined with TRBJ1-2, with no confidently assigned D gene. This clonotype was sampled from a human donor in good health (CMV status not recorded). Some clones in this sample may be carry-over from other donors' samples. Sample: cultured CD8+ T cells from PBMCs, taken from culture after CMV antigen stimulation. The CDR3 protein is CSAKASGRGYTF. The nucleotide sequence reads as follows: TGCAGTGCTAAAGCATCGGGCCGTGGCTACACCTTC.